The next 20 T cell receptor beta chains were all read from a single sample in a study of CD8 T cells in Susac syndrome. Random hexamers were used to reverse transcribe an amount of roughly 0.5 to 1 ug RNA. TCRdb reprocessed the immunoSEQ multiplex PCR reads via MiXCR and lists one record per CDR3 protein. The sample consists of about 190,000 distinct CDR3 sequences, about 95% of them appearing once. Source material: CD8+ T cells from PBMCs. The receptors stem from a human donor with Susac syndrome.

The chain joins TRBV28 to TRBJ2-1; no clear D. Trimming removed 5 bases at V and 10 bases at J, with 12 bases between. CDR1 is MDHEN and CDR2 is SYDVKM in the germline V gene. CDR3 length equals 12 residues. The CDR3 DNA reads as TGTGCCAGCAGTCTGGGCAGATCAGAGCAGTTCTTC. Protein sequence: CASSLGRSEQFF.

The CDR3 sequence is CASSEVSNYGYTF. The CDR3 bases are TGTGCCAGCAGTGAGGTCTCTAACTATGGCTACACCTTC. V usage is TRBV2 and J usage is TRBJ1-2; D ambiguous. The germline V gene has CDR1 SNHLY and CDR2 FYNNEI. The CDR3 loop spans 13 amino acids. V lost 3 bases to trimming and J lost 0 bases, with 5 bases between them.

The chain uses TRBV6-5 and TRBJ2-2; D is undetermined. The germline V gene encodes CDR1 MNHEY and CDR2 SVGAGI. CDR3 size: 12 residues. Trimming cost V 6 bases and J 6 bases, with 8 bases left between them. The CDR3, as DNA: TGTGCCAGCAGGGGGAAGGCCGGGGAGCTGTTTTTT. This sequence encodes CASRGKAGELFF.

In nucleotides, the CDR3 is TGCGCCAGCAGCCAAGCGGGGCCAGGGGTACAAAACATTCAGTACTTC. This translates into CASSQAGPGVQNIQYF. The J gene is TRBJ2-4, the V gene TRBV4-1; D may be TRBD1 (6 bases). The CDR3 loop spans 16 amino acids. The V gene's germline CDR1 is MGHRA and CDR2 YSYEKL. Trimming stripped 1 base from V and 5 bases from J, with 15 bases between.

The CDR3 spells CSARERDRDIVFLGNQPQHF. In DNA form, the CDR3 reads TGCAGTGCTAGAGAACGTGACAGGGACATTGTGTTTCTCGGCAATCAGCCCCAGCATTTT. The chain combines TRBV20-1 with TRBJ1-5; TRBD1 aligns across 7 bases. The CDR3 is 20 amino acids. Trimming at V came to 0 bases and at J to 2 bases, leaving 19 bases not matched to a gene. From germline, CDR1 is DFQATT and CDR2 SNEGSKA (reference sequence).

The chain uses TRBV4-1 and TRBJ1-1; a weak D match, TRBD1 (6 bases). The CDR3 has 16 residues. Germline V gives CDR1 MGHRA, CDR2 YSYEKL. The ends were cut back, 3 bases at V and 8 bases at J, with 22 bases in the middle. As DNA, the CDR3 is TGCGCCAGCAGCCACCTGACTGAAGGACAGCTGGCAGAAGCTTTCTTT. It is translated as CASSHLTEGQLAEAFF.

The CDR3 reads CASSSPRSDSYNEQFF. In DNA form, the CDR3 reads TGTGCCAGCAGCTCCCCCAGATCGGACAGCTACAATGAGCAGTTCTTC. This rearrangement joins TRBV13 to TRBJ2-1; tentatively, D is TRBD1 (6 bases). V lost 4 bases, J lost 3 bases, and 16 bases lay in between. Germline CDR1 and CDR2: PRHDT and FYEKMQ (reference sequence). This CDR3 has 16 residues.

This clonotype is a singleton in its sample. The V call is TRBV9, the J call TRBJ2-3; TRBD2 matches at 10 bases. The CDR3 is made up of 15 amino acids. Trimming removed 3 bases from V and 4 bases from J; junction bases left unmatched: 5. Germline V CDR1 and CDR2: SGDLS, YYNGEE. The CDR3 bases are TGTGCCAGCAGCGCAGCGGGAGGGCCAGCAGATACGCAGTATTTT. Its protein product is CASSAAGGPADTQYF.

The CDR3 here is CATSDGPSSTDTQYF. CDR3 sequence (DNA): TGTGCCACCAGTGATGGCCCCTCTAGCACAGATACGCAGTATTTT. This chain joins TRBV24-1 and TRBJ2-3, with no clear D. The germline V gene encodes CDR1 KGHDR and CDR2 SFDVKD. CDR3 length equals 15 residues. Trimming left V 3 bases short and J 0 bases short, with 9 bases between.

V gene TRBV29-1 combines with J gene TRBJ2-1, with 9 bases that match TRBD1. Per the germline V gene, CDR1 is SQVTM and CDR2 is ANQGSEA. The CDR3 is 16 amino acids. Trimming removed 1 base from V and 5 bases from J; junction bases left unmatched: 9. In DNA form, the CDR3 reads TGCAGCGTTGAAGGGGGGGACAGGGCCCTAAACAATGAGCAGTTCTTC. Protein: CSVEGGDRALNNEQFF.

The chain joins TRBV12-3 or TRBV12-4 to TRBJ1-2; tentatively, D is TRBD1 (6 bases). This CDR3 is built from 14 residues. The germline V and J ends were trimmed by 6 bases and 2 bases, with 13 bases remaining between them. This CDR3 is CASSPYGTNYGYTF. DNA of the CDR3: TGTGCCAGCAGCCCATACGGGACAAACTATGGCTACACCTTC.

The V gene is TRBV12-3 or TRBV12-4, the J gene TRBJ2-3; 10 nucleotides match TRBD1. After removal of 8 bases from V and 0 bases from J, the junction contained 8 bases not matched to a gene. This CDR3 region has 16 residues. The CDR3: CASLQTGGESTDTQYF. CDR3 nucleotide sequence: TGTGCCAGCCTGCAGACAGGGGGCGAGAGCACAGATACGCAGTATTTT.

The chain employs TRBV2 and TRBJ2-4; no reliable D call. Trimming cost V 2 bases and J 0 bases, with 5 bases left between them. The CDR3 extends over 14 amino acids. Germline CDR1 SNHLY, CDR2 FYNNEI. The CDR3 bases are TGTGCCAGCAGTGAAACGGTAGCCAAAAACATTCAGTACTTC. Amino acid sequence: CASSETVAKNIQYF.

The rearrangement joins TRBV28 to TRBJ2-7; TRBD1 matches 9 bases. V trimming: 6 bases; J trimming: 5 bases; junction bases outside the gene matches: 5. CDR1 and CDR2 (germline): MDHEN, SYDVKM. The CDR3 totals 13 residues. This CDR3 is CASRQQGANEQYF. The DNA of the CDR3 is TGTGCCAGCAGACAACAGGGGGCGAACGAGCAGTACTTC.

The chain is built from TRBV6-5 and TRBJ1-1; D unresolved. V was clipped by 2 bases and J by 2 bases, with 9 bases between them. Germline V gene sequence: CDR1 MNHEY, CDR2 SVGAGI. The CDR3 spans 14 residues. In DNA form, the CDR3 reads TGTGCCAGCAGTTACCGTTCGTTTAACACTGAAGCTTTCTTT. As protein: CASSYRSFNTEAFF.

The V call is TRBV28, the J call TRBJ1-2; D remains ambiguous. From germline, CDR1 is MDHEN and CDR2 SYDVKM. This CDR3 spans 17 amino acids. With 4 bases removed from V and 5 bases from J, the gap between germline ends came to 23 bases. The CDR3 loop is CASSSKKNPTLLYGYTF. The CDR3 DNA reads as TGTGCCAGCAGTTCGAAGAAGAACCCGACCCTGCTTTATGGCTACACCTTC.

The CDR3: CASSLGGQPNTEAFF. As DNA, the CDR3 is TGCGCCAGCAGCTTGGGGGGACAGCCGAACACTGAAGCTTTCTTT. The chain links TRBV5-1 to TRBJ1-1; 7 positions agree with TRBD1. V lost 0 bases, J lost 1 base, and 3 bases stayed unmatched. The germline CDR1 and CDR2 sequences are SGHRS and YFSETQ. The CDR3 length is 15 residues.

The gene calls are TRBV27 and TRBJ2-1, with 7 bases lining up with TRBD2. CDR1 is MNHEY and CDR2 is SMNVEV in the germline V gene (reference sequence). The CDR3 runs to 19 residues. The ends lost 4 bases at V and 0 bases at J; junction bases unmatched: 15. The CDR3 loop is CASSSSTELASSSYNEQFF. The CDR3 bases are TGTGCCAGCAGTTCTTCAACGGAACTAGCGTCGAGCTCCTACAATGAGCAGTTCTTC.

This clonotype occurred a few times. The chain couples TRBV6-1 to TRBJ2-7; 10 bases match TRBD1. The germline V gene has CDR1 MNHNS and CDR2 SASEGT. The CDR3 is 13 residues long. With V trimmed by 6 bases and J by 4 bases, 3 bases remained unmatched. CDR3 sequence: CASRTGGGYEQYF. CDR3 nucleotide sequence: TGTGCCAGCAGGACAGGGGGCGGTTACGAGCAGTACTTC.

J is TRBJ1-2 and V is TRBV30; D might be TRBD1 (5 bases). V lost 2 bases and J lost 4, with 11 bases in between. CDR3 size: 13 residues. The germline CDR1 and CDR2 sequences are GTSNPN and SVGIG (reference sequence). The CDR3 sequence: CAWSLGEGYGYTF. CDR3 DNA: TGTGCCTGGAGTCTGGGGGAGGGCTATGGCTACACCTTC.